A selection of T cell receptor beta chains follows, all from one sample in a study of blood T cell repertoires in COVID-19. Libraries were prepared by immunoSEQ multiplex PCR; TCRdb keeps only in-frame clonotypes and omits some of them. The data show about 190,000 clones, with around 79% seen just once and roughly an eighth held by the top ten. The sample was peripheral blood. These receptors were collected from a woman between 45 and 65 years old with acute or convalescent COVID-19. Each CDR3 is given with its conserved first and last residue. D genes are given only for firm matches. For some rows the clone size is stated as once, few or many, or as a class when expanded; others skip it.

CDR3 protein: CASSRLRTLSLVNTEAFF
CDR3 DNA: TGTGCCAGCAGCCGGCTCAGGACTCTAAGTTTAGTGAACACTGAAGCTTTCTTT
D gene: .
J gene: TRBJ1-1
V gene: TRBV5-8
clone size: .

CDR3 protein: CASSQLATKGGSEQYF
CDR3 DNA: TGCGCCAGCAGCCAGCTTGCAACAAAAGGGGGAAGCGAGCAGTACTTC
D gene: .
J gene: TRBJ2-7
V gene: TRBV4-1
clone size: .

CDR3 protein: CASSLTQGAGGYTF
CDR3 DNA: TGTGCCAGCAGCTTAACACAGGGGGCTGGGGGCTACACCTTC
D gene: TRBD1
J gene: TRBJ1-2
V gene: TRBV7-9
clone size: once

CDR3 protein: CASSEWGQGGHNEQFF
CDR3 DNA: TGCGCCAGCAGTGAGTGGGGACAGGGAGGCCACAATGAGCAGTTCTTC
D gene: TRBD1
J gene: TRBJ2-1
V gene: TRBV10-1
clone size: many

CDR3 protein: CALRDSRFGQYF
CDR3 DNA: TGTGCCCTCCGGGACAGTCGTTTTGGGCAGTACTTC
D gene: TRBD1
J gene: TRBJ2-7
V gene: TRBV30
clone size: .

CDR3 protein: CASRRNTEVANYGYTF
CDR3 DNA: TGTGCCAGCAGACGAAATACCGAGGTTGCTAACTATGGCTACACCTTC
D gene: .
J gene: TRBJ1-2
V gene: TRBV6-6
clone size: .

CDR3 protein: CASSLWGQGRGYTF
CDR3 DNA: TGTGCCAGCAGTCTGTGGGGACAGGGAAGAGGCTACACCTTC
D gene: TRBD1
J gene: TRBJ1-2
V gene: TRBV2
clone size: .

CDR3 protein: CASSLEGGDTEAFF
CDR3 DNA: TGTGCCAGCAGCTTAGAGGGAGGGGACACTGAAGCTTTCTTT
D gene: .
J gene: TRBJ1-1
V gene: TRBV7-9
clone size: .

CDR3 protein: CASSARGLDEKLFF
CDR3 DNA: TGTGCCAGCAGCGCCAGGGGGCTGGATGAAAAACTGTTTTTT
D gene: TRBD1
J gene: TRBJ1-4
V gene: TRBV5-4
clone size: .

CDR3 protein: CASSVQGEAGANVLTF
CDR3 DNA: TGTGCCAGCAGTGTACAGGGGGAGGCTGGGGCCAACGTCCTGACTTTC
D gene: TRBD1
J gene: TRBJ2-6
V gene: TRBV6-4
clone size: .

CDR3 protein: CASSAAGPTEAFF
CDR3 DNA: TGTGCCAGCAGCGCAGCGGGGCCCACTGAAGCTTTCTTT
D gene: .
J gene: TRBJ1-1
V gene: TRBV9
clone size: .

CDR3 protein: CAPLYNEQFF
CDR3 DNA: TGTGCCCCACTTTACAATGAGCAGTTCTTC
D gene: .
J gene: TRBJ2-1
V gene: TRBV7-9
clone size: .

CDR3 protein: CASSIAGEGTGELFF
CDR3 DNA: TGTGCCAGTAGTATTGCGGGAGAAGGTACCGGGGAGCTGTTTTTT
D gene: TRBD2
J gene: TRBJ2-2
V gene: TRBV19
clone size: .

CDR3 protein: CASSPPGLAEQFF
CDR3 DNA: TGTGCCAGCAGCCCCCCGGGACTAGCGGAGCAGTTCTTC
D gene: TRBD2
J gene: TRBJ2-1
V gene: TRBV3-1/TRBV3-2
clone size: .

CDR3 protein: CASSSRDIYEQYF
CDR3 DNA: TGTGCCAGCTCATCCCGGGACATCTACGAGCAGTACTTC
D gene: .
J gene: TRBJ2-7
V gene: TRBV18
clone size: .

CDR3 protein: CASSPTRGSYGYTF
CDR3 DNA: TGTGCCAGCAGTCCGACCCGGGGAAGCTATGGCTACACCTTC
D gene: .
J gene: TRBJ1-2
V gene: TRBV2
clone size: .

CDR3 protein: CAWSGQGQGTQPQHF
CDR3 DNA: TGTGCCTGGAGTGGCCAGGGACAGGGTACTCAGCCCCAGCATTTT
D gene: TRBD1
J gene: TRBJ1-5
V gene: TRBV30
clone size: once

CDR3 protein: CASSPRTSGGLSSYNEQFF
CDR3 DNA: TGTGCCAGCAGCCCCCGAACAAGCGGGGGCCTCAGCTCCTACAATGAGCAGTTCTTC
D gene: TRBD2
J gene: TRBJ2-1
V gene: TRBV11-2
clone size: .

CDR3 protein: CAWSRGTGGIGAFF
CDR3 DNA: TGTGCCTGGAGCCGAGGGACGGGAGGTATAGGAGCTTTCTTT
D gene: .
J gene: TRBJ1-1
V gene: TRBV30
clone size: .

CDR3 protein: CASSLPPGYTF
CDR3 DNA: TGCGCCAGCAGCTTGCCTCCTGGCTACACCTTC
D gene: .
J gene: TRBJ1-2
V gene: TRBV5-1
clone size: few

CDR3 protein: CASTLYRGNEQFF
CDR3 DNA: TGTGCCAGCACCCTTTACCGGGGGAATGAGCAGTTCTTC
D gene: .
J gene: TRBJ2-1
V gene: TRBV7-2
clone size: once

CDR3 protein: CAWSVKGSGGNQPQHF
CDR3 DNA: TGTGCCTGGAGTGTAAAGGGGTCAGGGGGCAATCAGCCCCAGCATTTT
D gene: .
J gene: TRBJ1-5
V gene: TRBV30
clone size: few

CDR3 protein: CASSISEADTQYF
CDR3 DNA: TGTGCCAGTAGTATATCTGAGGCCGATACGCAGTATTTT
D gene: .
J gene: TRBJ2-3
V gene: TRBV19
clone size: .

CDR3 protein: CASSGPGPDERANEKLFF
CDR3 DNA: TGTGCCAGCAGCGGACCGGGGCCTGATGAGCGGGCTAATGAAAAACTGTTTTTT
D gene: .
J gene: TRBJ1-4
V gene: TRBV5-5
clone size: .

CDR3 protein: CAISELGQLYYGYTF
CDR3 DNA: TGTGCCATCAGTGAGCTGGGACAGCTCTACTATGGCTACACCTTC
D gene: TRBD1
J gene: TRBJ1-2
V gene: TRBV10-3
clone size: .

CDR3 protein: CASSIRGAGTEAFF
CDR3 DNA: TGTGCCAGTAGTATCAGGGGGGCCGGGACGGAAGCTTTCTTT
D gene: TRBD1
J gene: TRBJ1-1
V gene: TRBV19
clone size: .

CDR3 protein: CASSLGVDGIGYTF
CDR3 DNA: TGTGCCAGCAGCTTAGGAGTGGACGGGATCGGCTACACCTTC
D gene: .
J gene: TRBJ1-2
V gene: TRBV11-2
clone size: .

CDR3 protein: CAWGGPSSYEQYF
CDR3 DNA: TGTGCCTGGGGGGGGCCGAGCTCCTACGAGCAGTACTTC
D gene: .
J gene: TRBJ2-7
V gene: TRBV30
clone size: .

CDR3 protein: CASRPEGRGEQFF
CDR3 DNA: TGCGCCAGCAGGCCGGAGGGGCGGGGTGAGCAGTTCTTC
D gene: .
J gene: TRBJ2-1
V gene: TRBV5-1
clone size: once

CDR3 protein: CATSGQGASTGANVLTF
CDR3 DNA: TGTGCCACCTCTGGACAGGGCGCGTCAACTGGGGCCAACGTCCTGACTTTC
D gene: TRBD1
J gene: TRBJ2-6
V gene: TRBV10-3
clone size: .

CDR3 protein: CASSLVGGQGVYGYTF
CDR3 DNA: TGTGCCAGCAGCTTAGTCGGGGGACAGGGGGTCTATGGCTACACCTTC
D gene: TRBD1
J gene: TRBJ1-2
V gene: TRBV11-2
clone size: .

CDR3 protein: CAWSATGTQYF
CDR3 DNA: TGTGCCTGGAGTGCCACAGGGACCCAGTACTTC
D gene: .
J gene: TRBJ2-5
V gene: TRBV30
clone size: .

CDR3 protein: CASSFSGFYNEQFF
CDR3 DNA: TGTGCCAGCAGTTTCAGCGGCTTCTACAATGAGCAGTTCTTC
D gene: .
J gene: TRBJ2-1
V gene: TRBV6-5
clone size: few

CDR3 protein: CASSELGDFSAEAFF
CDR3 DNA: TGTGCCAGCAGTGAATTGGGAGACTTTAGCGCTGAAGCTTTCTTT
D gene: .
J gene: TRBJ1-1
V gene: TRBV25-1
clone size: .

CDR3 protein: CASSPSGGPSYEQYF
CDR3 DNA: TGTGCCAGCAGCCCTAGCGGGGGGCCCTCCTACGAGCAGTACTTC
D gene: TRBD2
J gene: TRBJ2-7
V gene: TRBV11-3
clone size: .

CDR3 protein: CAIRGAGSGNNEQFF
CDR3 DNA: TGTGCCATCAGGGGGGCCGGTTCCGGCAACAATGAGCAGTTCTTC
D gene: .
J gene: TRBJ2-1
V gene: TRBV10-3
clone size: .

CDR3 protein: CASRVRPLNTDTQYF
CDR3 DNA: TGTGCCAGTAGGGTGCGGCCTCTTAACACAGATACGCAGTATTTT
D gene: .
J gene: TRBJ2-3
V gene: TRBV19
clone size: .

CDR3 protein: CAISATLTGSGYTF
CDR3 DNA: TGTGCCATCAGTGCTACTTTGACAGGGTCTGGCTACACCTTC
D gene: TRBD1
J gene: TRBJ1-2
V gene: TRBV10-3
clone size: .

CDR3 protein: CASSEALPSGGAPPRETQYF
CDR3 DNA: TGTGCCAGCAGTGAAGCGCTTCCCAGCGGGGGGGCCCCCCCTAGAGAGACCCAGTACTTC
D gene: TRBD2
J gene: TRBJ2-5
V gene: TRBV6-1
clone size: few

CDR3 protein: CASSESRTSAEAFF
CDR3 DNA: TGTGCCAGCAGTGAATCCAGAACCAGCGCTGAAGCTTTCTTT
D gene: .
J gene: TRBJ1-1
V gene: TRBV6-1
clone size: .

CDR3 protein: CASSPGILYYNEQFF
CDR3 DNA: TGTGCCAGCAGCCCCGGGATACTTTATTACAATGAGCAGTTCTTC
D gene: .
J gene: TRBJ2-1
V gene: TRBV2
clone size: many

CDR3 protein: CASSWRTSVHNEQFF
CDR3 DNA: TGTGCCAGCAGCTGGCGGACTAGCGTCCACAATGAGCAGTTCTTC
D gene: TRBD2
J gene: TRBJ2-1
V gene: TRBV13
clone size: few